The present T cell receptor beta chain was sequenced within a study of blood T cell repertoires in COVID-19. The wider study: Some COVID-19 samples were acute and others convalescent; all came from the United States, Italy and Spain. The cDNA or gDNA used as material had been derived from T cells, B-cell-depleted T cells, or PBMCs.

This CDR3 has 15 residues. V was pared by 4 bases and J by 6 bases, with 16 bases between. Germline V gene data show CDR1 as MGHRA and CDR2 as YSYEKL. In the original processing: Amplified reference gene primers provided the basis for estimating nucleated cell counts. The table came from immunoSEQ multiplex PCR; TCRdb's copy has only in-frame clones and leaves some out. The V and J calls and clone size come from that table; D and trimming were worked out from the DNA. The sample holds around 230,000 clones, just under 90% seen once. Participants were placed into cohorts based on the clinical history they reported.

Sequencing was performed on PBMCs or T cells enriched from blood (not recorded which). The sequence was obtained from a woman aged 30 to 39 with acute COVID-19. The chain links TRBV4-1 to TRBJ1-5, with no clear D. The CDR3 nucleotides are TGCGCCAGCAGCCCCAGTGGTGTGGCAACTCAGCCCCAGCATTTT. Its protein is CASSPSGVATQPQHF.